Described below is a single T cell receptor beta chain sequence and its context. This clone's antigen is unknown. No quality values exist for individual bases; no much larger clone is one base distant. CDR3 length: 15 amino acids, cysteine to phenylalanine. The DNA shown is the 45-base CDR3, in frame from base 1. V sheds 1 base and J sheds 4 bases, leaving 13 bases between their ends. Via the germline V gene, CDR1 is SGHVS and CDR2 FNYEAQ. In light of the paper, this sample's time point label describes: about 28 days (+/-7) after the second vaccine dose. AZD1222 recipients with second doses at about 4 weeks or about 12 weeks were pooled, because spike-specific TCR depth and breadth did not differ between schedules. Vaccinee samples came from UK trials COV001 and COV002, including a single-blind randomized controlled phase 2/3 trial of AZD1222 (ChAdOx1 nCoV-19) in healthy adults. For TCRbeta chain sequencing, PBMC samples were collected from trial participants at day 0 and at day 28 after the second dose.

This sample is drawn from a study of T cell responses to AZD1222 COVID-19 vaccine (dated by TCRdb to the early 2020s). A note on the overall study: TCR sequencing was performed for roughly 250 trial participants, of whom approximately 200 were given two doses of AZD1222 and around 25 were given two doses of MenACWY control vaccine. Trial participants were enrolled by age into 18-55, 56-69 and 70-plus year subgroups, with about 150, 28 and 57 TCR-sequenced participants respectively. The investigation overall reported the following: Because no samples from the day 14 peak response were available, repertoires could be characterized only after the peak T cell response. Participants were mostly white British, with more females than males. The authors suggested clonal diversity may have been underestimated. In the small 56-69-year group, the increase in depth fell short of significance, most likely because of low power. Conclusions about previously exposed vaccinees were limited because only six AZD1222 recipients were SARS-CoV-2 seropositive at baseline. Nearly half of unique spike-specific TCRs reportedly recognized epitopes outside regions mutated in the B.1.351 and B.1.1.7 variants. A significant rise in spike-specific TCR breadth and depth was observed after two AZD1222 doses relative to day 0 and relative to MenACWY recipients. CD4 TCRs associated with the vaccine covered the entire spike protein, and the dominant responses were in regions 160-218 and 743-854.

The CDR3 regions of human TCRbeta chains were analyzed by immunosequencing. The study's own analysis went as follows. Repertoire TCRs were checked for matches against a reference library of SARS-CoV-2-specific TCRs that had been generated using the MIRA antigen-specificity platform. Breadth was defined as the fraction of unique TCRs that were SARS-CoV-2-associated. Depth was defined as the fraction of total T cells that were SARS-CoV-2-associated. Using the MIRA data, each spike-specific TCR was mapped to the spike region that the TCR reacts to and placed in a CD4 or CD8 class. Log10-transformed breadth and depth values were compared by one-way ANOVA with Sidak's multiple comparisons tests. TCRdb provides this immuneACCESS table in a form limited to in-frame rearrangements. Some clones are lacking; in checked studies, under half of them reflect an unresolved V gene, and why the rest are absent is not known. V and J calls and clone size are given by that table; D and trimming were obtained from the DNA. For this sample the table gives some 180,000 clones, of which 94% were detected only once. Together, the top ten hold roughly 1.7% of the sample.

The chain couples TRBV7-6 to TRBJ1-2; tentative D gene TRBD1, with 6 bases matching. The TCR comes from an adult who received the AZD1222 COVID-19 vaccine. The sequencing here drew on peripheral blood, taken 28 days after the second AZD1222 dose. The base sequence is TGTGCCAGCAGCTTAGTGGGGGGGCGAATCTATGGCTACACCTTC. It translates to CASSLVGGRIYGYTF.